Listed below are T cell receptor beta chains from one sample, sequenced in a study of neurological immune-mediated disorders. TCRdb used MiXCR to reprocess the 5' RACE reads, holding one entry per CDR3 protein. The profile shows roughly 59,000 distinct CDR3 sequences, approximately 5.1% of them singletons. Sequencing was performed on PBMCs. All receptors derive from a human donor with multiple sclerosis. The donor label of this sample is uncertain. The CDR3 runs from the conserved cysteine through the conserved F or W. A D gene is named only where the DNA matches it firmly. Clone size is stated in some rows and not others, as once, few, many or a class when expanded.

-	TRBV20-1	TRBJ1-5	many	TGCAGTGCTAGACGGGGGGCGGGCAATCAGCCCCAGCATTTT	CSARRGAGNQPQHF
-	TRBV27	TRBJ2-7	many	TGTGCCAGCAGTTTATTAGGGTCCCACTACGAGCAGTACTTC	CASSLLGSHYEQYF
-	TRBV3-1	TRBJ1-2	many	TGTGCCAGCAGCCAAGGGCGGGCGGGCTACACCTTC	CASSQGRAGYTF
-	TRBV20-1	TRBJ1-2	many	TGCAGTGCTAGAGACCCCCGGGGTGACTATGGCTACACCTTC	CSARDPRGDYGYTF
-	TRBV7-3	TRBJ2-1	many	TGTGCCAACAGCTTAACGGGACACAGAGCCTACAATGAGCAGTTCTTC	CANSLTGHRAYNEQFF
-	TRBV5-4	TRBJ1-6	many	TGTGCCAGCAGTTACCGGGACAACTATAATTCACCCCTCCACTTT	CASSYRDNYNSPLHF
-	TRBV3-1	TRBJ2-1	few	TGTGCCAGCAGCCAAGTCTTTGGGTTGAATGAGCAGTTCTTC	CASSQVFGLNEQFF
TRBD2	TRBV20-1	TRBJ2-1	many	TGCAGTGCGCCCTTGGGGGGGGGGTTGGATGAGCAGTTCTTC	CSAPLGGGLDEQFF
TRBD1	TRBV5-1	TRBJ1-1	-	TGCGCCAGCAGCGGAGCCGGGACAGGGGCCTACAAAGCTTTCTTT	CASSGAGTGAYKAFF
TRBD2	TRBV20-1	TRBJ2-7	-	TGCAGCGCGTCAGGACCGGGAGGGGAGCAGTACTTC	CSASGPGGEQYF
-	TRBV29-1	TRBJ1-1	many	TGCAGCGTTGGGCCCGGGTTGAACACTGAAGCTTTCTTT	CSVGPGLNTEAFF
-	TRBV7-8	TRBJ2-2	many	TGTGCCAGCAGCCCACGTAGGATCCGGATCCCCACCGGGGAGCTGTTTTTT	CASSPRRIRIPTGELFF
TRBD2	TRBV10-3	TRBJ2-3	many	TGTGCCATCACCCGAGAAATGAAGCGGGGGGACACAGATACGCAGTATTTT	CAITREMKRGDTDTQYF
TRBD2	TRBV20-1	TRBJ2-7	many	TGCAGTGCTCGGGGAATTAGCGGGGGACGCTACGAGCAGTACTTC	CSARGISGGRYEQYF
-	TRBV20-1	TRBJ1-5	many	TGCAGTGCTGTGGAGGGGCTAGGTCAGCCCCAGCATTTT	CSAVEGLGQPQHF
-	TRBV20-1	TRBJ1-2	many	TGCAGTGCTAGAGATGGGTGGACCTTC	CSARDGWTF
-	TRBV7-9	TRBJ2-4	many	TGTGCCAGCAGCTTAGAGAGGACAGACTTTCAGTACTTC	CASSLERTDFQYF
TRBD1	TRBV6-5	TRBJ2-7	many	TGTGCCAGCAGTTCCCGAGTGGACAGGGTAGACGAGCAGTACTTC	CASSSRVDRVDEQYF
TRBD1	TRBV20-1	TRBJ1-1	many	TGCAGTGCTAGCCTTAAAGGGGGCGCAAACACTGAAGCTTTCTTT	CSASLKGGANTEAFF
-	TRBV10-3	TRBJ1-2	many	TGTGCCATCAGTGACGGTGGCTGGGGCTACACCTTC	CAISDGGWGYTF
-	TRBV12-5	TRBJ2-6	few	TGTGCTAGTGGTTTGGTAACAGGACAGTTGCTTGGCGGGGCCAACGTCCTGACTTTC	CASGLVTGQLLGGANVLTF
-	TRBV7-9	TRBJ1-2	many	TGTGCCAGCAGCTTAGGGGGCCGGGGCTATGGCTACACCTTC	CASSLGGRGYGYTF
-	TRBV5-1	TRBJ2-1	many	TGCGCCAGCAGCTCCCAGGGAGGGGGGCTTGATGAGCAGTTCTTC	CASSSQGGGLDEQFF
-	TRBV10-3	TRBJ1-2	many	TGTGCCATCAGCAGGGACTGGAATGGCTACACCTTC	CAISRDWNGYTF
-	TRBV11-3	TRBJ1-1	many	TGTGCCAGGCCCCGGGGTGAAGCTTTCTTT	CARPRGEAFF
TRBD1	TRBV7-9	TRBJ1-1	few	TGTGCCAGCAGCTTTCAGGGGGCCCCTGAAGCTTTCTTT	CASSFQGAPEAFF
-	TRBV6-6	TRBJ1-5	many	TGTGCCAGCACTTGGGGGGTTCAGCCCCAGCATTTT	CASTWGVQPQHF